Following are 14 T cell receptor beta chains from one sample sequenced in a study of blood T cell repertoires in COVID-19 (dated by TCRdb to 2018 to 2021). Receptors were amplified or captured by the immunoSEQ multiplex PCR assay. TCRdb carries this immuneACCESS record with in-frame sequences only. Its versions omit some clonotypes, under half of them owing to an unresolved V gene in the studies checked, with the rest unexplained. Recorded for this sample are 55,000 to 70,000 clones; about 81% of them occurred a single time. The ten largest account for around 16% of the sample. The sample comprised peripheral blood. The receptors were sampled from an elderly man with acute or convalescent COVID-19.

This chain joins TRBV7-3 and TRBJ1-6; TRBD1 is a possible D gene (6 bases). This CDR3 comprises 13 residues. Germline lookup yields CDR1 SGHTA and CDR2 FQGTGA. Trimming cost V 5 bases and J 9 bases, with 11 bases left between them. CDR3 protein: CASSRTVGSPLHF. The CDR3 DNA reads TGTGCCAGCAGCCGGACAGTGGGTTCACCCCTCCACTTT. The variable domain in full, with the rest retrieved from reference TRBV7-3 and TRBJ1-6, is GAGVSQTPSNKVTEKGKYVELRCDPISGHTALYWYRQSLGQGPEFLIYFQGTGAADDSGLPNDRFFAVRPEGSVSTLKIQRTERGDSAVYLCASSRTVGSPLHFGNGTRLTVT.

The chain carries TRBV7-9 and TRBJ2-2, with a possible D match to TRBD1 (6 bases). The CDR3 loop spans 14 amino acids. The V gene lost 7 bases and the J gene lost 7 bases, with 16 bases spanning the gap. The germline V gene encodes CDR1 SEHNR and CDR2 FQNEAQ (reference sequence). The CDR3 here is CASTTWTAGGELFF. CDR3 DNA sequence: TGTGCCAGCACCACTTGGACAGCAGGCGGGGAGCTGTTTTTT.

This rearrangement joins TRBV5-4 to TRBJ1-2; no clear D. Trimming removed 0 bases at V and 8 bases at J, with 11 bases between. The CDR3 sequence is 13 residues long. The germline V gene has CDR1 SGHNT and CDR2 YYREEE (reference sequence). CDR3 sequence: CASSLDGRRGYTF. The CDR3 DNA reads TGTGCCAGCAGCTTGGACGGCCGGAGGGGCTACACCTTC.

The chain recombines TRBV7-9 with TRBJ2-4; weak D call: TRBD2 (5 bases). V lost 6 bases to trimming and J lost 7 bases, with 19 bases between them. The CDR3 covers 15 residues. Germline CDR1 SEHNR, CDR2 FQNEAQ (reference sequence). CDR3 residues: CASSSPGSSGNIQYF. For the CDR3, the DNA is TGTGCCAGCAGTTCACCTGGGAGTTCGGGTAACATTCAGTACTTC.

The gene calls are TRBV19 and TRBJ1-5, with a possible D match to TRBD1 (6 bases). This CDR3 is 14 amino acids long. The germline gives CDR1 LNHDA, CDR2 SQIVND (reference sequence). The V gene lost 3 bases and the J gene lost 6 bases, with 12 bases spanning the gap. The CDR3 nucleotides are TGTGCCAGTAGTATTGCAGGGGAACGTCAGCCCCAGCATTTT. It codes for CASSIAGERQPQHF.

The chain recombines TRBV6-5 with TRBJ1-1; TRBD1 is a possible D gene (6 bases). V was shortened by 5 bases and J by 8 bases, with 12 bases between the two germline ends. The length of the CDR3 is 12 residues. Germline CDR1 is MNHEY and CDR2 is SVGAGI. CDR3 DNA: TGTGCCAGCAGTCCTGGGACATTCGAAGCTTTCTTT. It codes for CASSPGTFEAFF.

V is TRBV7-8 and J is TRBJ1-1, with D perhaps TRBD1 (6 bases). Germline CDR1 SGHVS, CDR2 FQNEAQ. Deletions cut 5 bases from V and 1 base from J, with 8 bases between. The CDR3 runs to 13 residues. The CDR3 reads CASSRQANTEAFF. The DNA of the CDR3 is TGTGCCAGCAGCCGACAGGCGAACACTGAAGCTTTCTTT. Together with reference TRBV7-8 and TRBJ1-1, the CDR3 gives the full variable domain: GAGVSQSPRYKVAKRGQDVALRCDPISGHVSLFWYQQALGQGPEFLTYFQNEAQLDKSGLPSDRFFAERPEGSVSTLKIQRTQQEDSAVYLCASSRQANTEAFFGQGTRLTVV.

The chain has TRBV18 and TRBJ2-5, with D perhaps TRBD2 (6 bases). The CDR3 has 16 residues. The germline V gene has CDR1 KGHSH and CDR2 LQKENI. V was clipped by 4 bases and J by 5 bases, with 20 bases between them. CDR3 bases: TGTGCCAGCTCACGGAGTAGGACTACAATAATGGAGACCCAGTACTTC. Protein product: CASSRSRTTIMETQYF. Variable domain in full (rest from reference TRBV18 and TRBJ2-5): NAGVMQNPRHLVRRRGQEARLRCSPMKGHSHVYWYRQLPEEGLKFMVYLQKENIIDESGMPKERFSAEFPKEGPSILRIQQVVRGDSAAYFCASSRSRTTIMETQYFGPGTRLLVL.

V is TRBV24-1 and J is TRBJ2-2; 11 bases line up with TRBD2. J lost 2 bases, V lost 1 base, and 5 bases had no gene match. Per germline, CDR1 KGHDR and CDR2 SFDVKD. This CDR3 comprises 18 residues. CDR3 nucleotide sequence: TGTGCCACCAGTGATTTTCGCGGGACTAGCGGTAACACCGGGGAGCTGTTTTTT. Encoded protein: CATSDFRGTSGNTGELFF.

The table lists this clone with a few counts. J is TRBJ2-3 and V is TRBV19; D is unclear. The CDR3 is 14 residues long. Germline CDR1 reads LNHDA; CDR2 reads SQIVND (reference sequence). The V end was cut by 0 bases, the J end by 1 base, with 5 bases between. The CDR3 region is CASSIDAGTDTQYF. The CDR3 DNA sequence: TGTGCCAGTAGTATAGATGCGGGCACAGATACGCAGTATTTT.

The chain recombines TRBV3-1 (or the pseudogene TRBV3-2) with TRBJ1-4; 10 bases map to TRBD1. J lost 8 bases, V lost 5 bases, and 8 bases had no gene match. CDR3 length: 15 amino acids. CDR1 and CDR2 (germline): LGHDT, YNNKEL (reference sequence). Written as DNA, the CDR3 is TGTGCCAGCAGCATTCAGGGGACAGGGGCCGAAAAACTGTTTTTT. The encoded protein is CASSIQGTGAEKLFF.

The rearrangement uses TRBV29-1 and TRBJ1-4, with 9 bases fitting TRBD1. J was trimmed by 8 bases and V by 7 bases; bases with no gene match: 5. Germline assignment: CDR1 SQVTM and CDR2 ANQGSEA. CDR3 length equals 12 residues. CDR3 region: CSARDRDEKLFF. In DNA form, the CDR3 reads TGCAGCGCCCGGGACAGGGACGAAAAACTGTTTTTT.

The chain carries TRBV4-1 and TRBJ2-7; D is possibly TRBD1 (6 bases). The CDR3 runs 13 residues. Trimming removed 0 bases at V and 3 bases at J, with 6 bases between. Germline CDR1 is MGHRA and CDR2 is YSYEKL. The CDR3 coding sequence is TGCGCCAGCAGCCAAGAGGACAGCTACGAGCAGTACTTC. It translates to CASSQEDSYEQYF.

The chain couples TRBV9 to TRBJ1-4; TRBD1 matches at 9 bases. Germline values: CDR1 SGDLS, CDR2 YYNGEE. The CDR3 sequence is 15 residues long. V lost 3 bases and J lost 7; bases outside the gene matches: 7. Here the CDR3 DNA reads TGTGCCAGCAGCGAACGGACAGGGGAGGGTGAAAAACTGTTTTTT. Encoded protein: CASSERTGEGEKLFF.